The present T cell receptor (beta chain) was sequenced within a study of patients and donors after allogeneic stem cell transplantation. TCRdb called the RT-PCR reads again in MiXCR, with one record for every CDR3 protein. The sample lists roughly 190,000 distinct CDR3 sequences, 41% seen once, with 33% in the top ten. This clonotype occurred a few times. CDR1 MNHEY and CDR2 SVGAGI come from the germline V gene. The CDR3 loop spans 15 amino acids. With 5 bases removed from V and 0 bases from J, the gap between germline ends came to 11 bases. This clonotype originated in a human donor who was either an allogeneic HSCT recipient or a stem cell or donor lymphocyte infusion donor (not recorded which). It is not recorded whose cells these are; they may come from a transplant donor. The sequencing input was blood, either unsorted or a sorted T cell fraction (not recorded which). This chain uses TRBV6-5 with TRBJ1-5; D is perhaps TRBD1 (5 bases). The DNA of the CDR3 is TGTGCCAGCAGTCCCCAGGGCTATAGCAATCAGCCCCAGCATTTT. Its protein is CASSPQGYSNQPQHF.